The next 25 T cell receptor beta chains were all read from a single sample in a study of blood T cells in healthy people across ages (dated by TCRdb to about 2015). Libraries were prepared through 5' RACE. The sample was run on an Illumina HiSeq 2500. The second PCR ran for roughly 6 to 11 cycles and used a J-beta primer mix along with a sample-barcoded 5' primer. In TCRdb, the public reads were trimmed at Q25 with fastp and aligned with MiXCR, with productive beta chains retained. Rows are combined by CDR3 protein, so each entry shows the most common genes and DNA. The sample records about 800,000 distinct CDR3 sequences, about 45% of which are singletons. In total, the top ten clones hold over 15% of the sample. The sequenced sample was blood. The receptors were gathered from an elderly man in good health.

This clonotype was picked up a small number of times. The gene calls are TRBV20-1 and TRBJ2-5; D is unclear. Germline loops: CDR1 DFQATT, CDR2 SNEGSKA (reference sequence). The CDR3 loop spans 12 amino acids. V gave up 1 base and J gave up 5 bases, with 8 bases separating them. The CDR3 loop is CSARGSPETQYF. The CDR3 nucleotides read TGCAGTGCTAGAGGAAGCCCGGAGACCCAGTACTTC.

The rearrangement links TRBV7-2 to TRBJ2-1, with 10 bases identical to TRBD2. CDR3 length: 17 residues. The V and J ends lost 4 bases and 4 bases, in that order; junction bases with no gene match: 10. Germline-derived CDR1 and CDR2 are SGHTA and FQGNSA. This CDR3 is CASSSQTSGYEYNEQFF. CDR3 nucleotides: TGTGCCAGCAGCTCTCAGACTAGCGGGTACGAATACAATGAGCAGTTCTTC.

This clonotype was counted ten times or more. CDR3 protein: CASSLGTSGSRDTQYF. DNA of the CDR3: TGTGCCAGCAGTTTAGGGACTAGCGGGTCCCGAGATACGCAGTATTTT. The V call is TRBV12-3 or TRBV12-4, the J call TRBJ2-3; TRBD2 aligns across 11 bases. The CDR3 contains 16 residues. V lost 1 base, J lost 5 bases, and 5 bases stayed unmatched.

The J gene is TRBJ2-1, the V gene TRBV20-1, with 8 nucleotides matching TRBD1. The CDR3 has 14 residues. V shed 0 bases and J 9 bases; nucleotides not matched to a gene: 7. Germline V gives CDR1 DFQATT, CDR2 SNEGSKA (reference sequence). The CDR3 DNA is TGCAGTGCTAGAGATCGACAGGGGTTCACTGAGCAGTTCTTC. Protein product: CSARDRQGFTEQFF.

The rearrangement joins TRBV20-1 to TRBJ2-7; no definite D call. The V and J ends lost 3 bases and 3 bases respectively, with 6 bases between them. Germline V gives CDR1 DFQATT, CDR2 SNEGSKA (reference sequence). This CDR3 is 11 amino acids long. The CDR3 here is CSARVNYEQYF. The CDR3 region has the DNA TGCAGTGCTAGGGTGAACTACGAGCAGTACTTC.

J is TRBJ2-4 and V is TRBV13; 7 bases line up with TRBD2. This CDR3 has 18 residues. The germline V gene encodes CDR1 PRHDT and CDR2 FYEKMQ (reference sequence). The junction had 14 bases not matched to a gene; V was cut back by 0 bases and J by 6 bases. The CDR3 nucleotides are TGTGCCAGCAGCTTAGGCTTCCCTGCTGTCCCGGGGGGAAACATTCAGTACTTC. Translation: CASSLGFPAVPGGNIQYF.

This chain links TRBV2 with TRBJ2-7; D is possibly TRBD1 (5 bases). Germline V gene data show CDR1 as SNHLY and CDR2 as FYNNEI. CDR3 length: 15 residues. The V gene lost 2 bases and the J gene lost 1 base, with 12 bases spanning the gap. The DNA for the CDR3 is TGTGCCAGCAGTGAACAGGGATACGGATCCTACGAGCAGTACTTC. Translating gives CASSEQGYGSYEQYF.

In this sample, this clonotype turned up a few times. The CDR3 sequence is CAISEGQGGAYEQYF. CDR3 bases: TGTGCCATCAGTGAGGGTCAGGGGGGTGCCTACGAGCAGTACTTC. The chain carries TRBV10-3 and TRBJ2-7, with a possible D match to TRBD1 (7 bases). Germline lookup yields CDR1 ENHRY and CDR2 SYGVKD. The CDR3 runs 15 residues. Trimming shortened V by 2 bases and J by 2 bases, and 13 bases separated the two germline ends.

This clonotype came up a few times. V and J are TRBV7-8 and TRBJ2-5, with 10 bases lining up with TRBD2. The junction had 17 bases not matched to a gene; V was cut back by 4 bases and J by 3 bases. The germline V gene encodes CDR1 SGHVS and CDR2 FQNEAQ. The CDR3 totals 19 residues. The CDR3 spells CASSSARVAGGRREETQYF. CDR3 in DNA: TGTGCCAGCAGCTCCGCTCGGGTAGCGGGAGGAAGGAGAGAAGAGACCCAGTACTTC.

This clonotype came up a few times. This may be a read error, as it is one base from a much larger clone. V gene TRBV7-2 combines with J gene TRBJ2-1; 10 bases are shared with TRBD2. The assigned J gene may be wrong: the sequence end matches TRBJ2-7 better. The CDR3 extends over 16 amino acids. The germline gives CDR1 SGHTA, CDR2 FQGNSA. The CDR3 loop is CASSPPGLAKYNEQYF. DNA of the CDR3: TGTGCCAGCAGCCCCCCGGGACTAGCGAAATACAATGAGCAGTACTTC.

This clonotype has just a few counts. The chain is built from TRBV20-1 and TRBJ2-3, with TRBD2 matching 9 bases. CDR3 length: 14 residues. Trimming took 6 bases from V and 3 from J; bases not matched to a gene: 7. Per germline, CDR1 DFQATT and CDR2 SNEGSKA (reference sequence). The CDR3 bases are TGCAGTGCAGGGGCTAGCGGGAAGACAGATACGCAGTATTTT. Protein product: CSAGASGKTDTQYF.

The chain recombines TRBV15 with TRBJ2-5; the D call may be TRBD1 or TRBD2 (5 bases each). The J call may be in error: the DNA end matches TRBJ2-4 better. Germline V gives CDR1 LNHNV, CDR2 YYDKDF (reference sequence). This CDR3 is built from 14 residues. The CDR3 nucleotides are TGTGCCACCAGCAGAGAATCGGGGCAGGACATTCAGTACTTC. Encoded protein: CATSRESGQDIQYF.

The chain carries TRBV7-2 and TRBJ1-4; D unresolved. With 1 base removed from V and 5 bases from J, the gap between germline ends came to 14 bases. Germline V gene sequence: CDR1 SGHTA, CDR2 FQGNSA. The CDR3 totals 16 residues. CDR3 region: CASSLGRRSGNEKLFF. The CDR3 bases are TGTGCCAGCAGCTTAGGCCGTAGGTCAGGCAATGAAAAACTGTTTTTT.

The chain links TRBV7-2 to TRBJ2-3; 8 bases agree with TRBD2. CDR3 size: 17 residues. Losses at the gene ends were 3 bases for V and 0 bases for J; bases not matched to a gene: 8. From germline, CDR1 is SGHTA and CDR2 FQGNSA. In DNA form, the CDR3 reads TGTGCCAGCAGCTTCCGGACTAGCCGCTCTAGCACAGATACGCAGTATTTT. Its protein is CASSFRTSRSSTDTQYF.

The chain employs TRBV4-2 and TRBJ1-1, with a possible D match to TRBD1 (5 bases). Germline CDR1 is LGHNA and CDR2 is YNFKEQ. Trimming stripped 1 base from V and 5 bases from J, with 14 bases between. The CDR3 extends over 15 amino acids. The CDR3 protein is CASSQAPGSRTEAFF. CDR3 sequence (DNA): TGTGCCAGCAGCCAAGCCCCAGGGTCTAGGACTGAAGCTTTCTTT.

For the CDR3, the DNA is TGTGCCGCAACCGATCAGGGCCCCAACACTGAAGCTTTCTTT. Its translation: CAATDQGPNTEAFF. The V call is TRBV10-3, the J call TRBJ1-1, with D maybe TRBD1 (5 bases). Germline CDR1 is ENHRY and CDR2 is SYGVKD. V shed 11 bases and J shed 2 bases, with 18 bases lying between them. The CDR3 is 14 amino acids.

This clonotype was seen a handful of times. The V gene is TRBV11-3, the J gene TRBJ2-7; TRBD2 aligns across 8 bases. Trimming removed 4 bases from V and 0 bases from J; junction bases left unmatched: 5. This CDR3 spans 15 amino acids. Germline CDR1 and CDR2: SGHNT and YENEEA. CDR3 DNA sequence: TGTGCCAGCAGCTCTCGGGAGGGCAACTCCTACGAGCAGTACTTC. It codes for CASSSREGNSYEQYF.

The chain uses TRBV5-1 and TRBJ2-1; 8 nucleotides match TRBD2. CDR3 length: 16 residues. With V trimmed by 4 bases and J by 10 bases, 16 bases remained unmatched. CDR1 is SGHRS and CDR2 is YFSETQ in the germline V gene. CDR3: CASSQIPGGRSGEQFF. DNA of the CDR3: TGCGCCAGCAGCCAAATCCCTGGCGGGAGGAGCGGGGAGCAGTTCTTC.

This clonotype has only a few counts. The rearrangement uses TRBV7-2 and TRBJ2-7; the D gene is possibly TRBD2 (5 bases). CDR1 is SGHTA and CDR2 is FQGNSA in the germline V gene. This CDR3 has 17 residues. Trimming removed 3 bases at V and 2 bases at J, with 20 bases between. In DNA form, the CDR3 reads TGTGCCAGCAGCTTGAGGCCGCGCGGGCCCGATACCTACGAGCAGTACTTC. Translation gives CASSLRPRGPDTYEQYF.

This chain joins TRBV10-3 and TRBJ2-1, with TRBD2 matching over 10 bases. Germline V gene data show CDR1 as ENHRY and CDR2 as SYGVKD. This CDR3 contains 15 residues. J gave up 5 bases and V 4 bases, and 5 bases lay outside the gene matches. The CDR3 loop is CAISGTSGPDNEQFF. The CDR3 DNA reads TGTGCCATCAGTGGGACTAGCGGCCCTGACAATGAGCAGTTCTTC.

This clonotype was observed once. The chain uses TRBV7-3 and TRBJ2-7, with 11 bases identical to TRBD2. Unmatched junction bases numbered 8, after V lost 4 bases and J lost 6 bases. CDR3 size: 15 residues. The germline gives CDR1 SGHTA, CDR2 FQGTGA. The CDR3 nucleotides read TGTGCCAGCAGCTCCTTAGCGGGAGGGCCATCCGAGCAGTACTTC. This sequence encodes CASSSLAGGPSEQYF. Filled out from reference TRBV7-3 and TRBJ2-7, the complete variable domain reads GAGVSQTPSNKVTEKGKYVELRCDPISGHTALYWYRQSLGQGPEFLIYFQGTGAADDSGLPNDRFFAVRPEGSVSTLKIQRTERGDSAVYLCASSSLAGGPSEQYFGPGTRLTVT.

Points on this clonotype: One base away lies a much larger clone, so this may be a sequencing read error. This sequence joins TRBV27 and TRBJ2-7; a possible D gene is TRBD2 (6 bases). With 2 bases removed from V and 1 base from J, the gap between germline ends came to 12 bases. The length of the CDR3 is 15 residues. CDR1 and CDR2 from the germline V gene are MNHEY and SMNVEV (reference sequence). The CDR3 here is CASSLAGRRSYEQYF. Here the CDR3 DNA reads TGTGCCAGCAGTTTAGCGGGGAGAAGGTCCTACGAGCAGTACTTC.

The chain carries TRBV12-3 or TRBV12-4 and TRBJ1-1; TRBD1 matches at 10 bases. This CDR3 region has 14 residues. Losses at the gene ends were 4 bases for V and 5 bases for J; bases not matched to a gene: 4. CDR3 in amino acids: CASSWTGGRTEAFF. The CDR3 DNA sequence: TGTGCCAGCAGTTGGACAGGGGGTCGAACTGAAGCTTTCTTT.

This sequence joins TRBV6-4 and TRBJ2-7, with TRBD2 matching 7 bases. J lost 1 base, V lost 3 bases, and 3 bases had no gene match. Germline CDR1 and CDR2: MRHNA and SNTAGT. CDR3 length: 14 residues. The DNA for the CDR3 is TGTGCCAGCAGTGAGGAGCGGGAATCCTACGAGCAGTACTTC. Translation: CASSEERESYEQYF.

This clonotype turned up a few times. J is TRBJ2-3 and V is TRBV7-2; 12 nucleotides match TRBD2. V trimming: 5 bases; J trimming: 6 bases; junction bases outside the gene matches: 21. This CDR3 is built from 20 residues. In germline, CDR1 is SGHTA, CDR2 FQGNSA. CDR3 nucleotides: TGTGCCAGCAGCCAAAGGAAACTCCCCCAACTAGCGGGAGGAGGGGATACGCAGTATTTT. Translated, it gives CASSQRKLPQLAGGGDTQYF.